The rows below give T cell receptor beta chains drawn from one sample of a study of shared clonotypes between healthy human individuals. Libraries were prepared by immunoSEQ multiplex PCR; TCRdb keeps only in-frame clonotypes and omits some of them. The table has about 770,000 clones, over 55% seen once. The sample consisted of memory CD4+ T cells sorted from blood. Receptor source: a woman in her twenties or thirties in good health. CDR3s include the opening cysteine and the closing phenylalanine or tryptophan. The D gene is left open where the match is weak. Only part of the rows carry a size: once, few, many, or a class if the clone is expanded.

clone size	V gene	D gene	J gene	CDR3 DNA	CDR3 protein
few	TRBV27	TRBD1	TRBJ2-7	TGTGCCACCGCCGGGACAGGTTCGAGCTCCTACGAGCAGTACTTC	CATAGTGSSSYEQYF
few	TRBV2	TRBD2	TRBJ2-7	TGTGCCAGCAGTCAATCTAGCGGGAGTCGTTACGAGCAGTACTTC	CASSQSSGSRYEQYF
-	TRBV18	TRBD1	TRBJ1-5	TGTGCCAGCTCGACAGGGACACCCTATAGCAATCAGCCCCAGCATTTT	CASSTGTPYSNQPQHF
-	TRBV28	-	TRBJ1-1	TGTGCCAGCAGCTACCAGAACACTGAAGCTTTCTTT	CASSYQNTEAFF
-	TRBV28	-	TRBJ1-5	TGTGCCAGCATGCGGGGACGATATCAGCCCCAGCATTTT	CASMRGRYQPQHF
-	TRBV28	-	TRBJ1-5	TGTGCCAGCAGTCTTCAGGGTTATCAGCCCCAGCATTTT	CASSLQGYQPQHF
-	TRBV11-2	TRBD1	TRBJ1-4	TGTGCCAGCAGCCCCCGAACCGGGACAGGGGCAACTAATGAAAAACTGTTTTTT	CASSPRTGTGATNEKLFF
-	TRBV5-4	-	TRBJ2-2	TGTGCCAGCAGTTTCGACTCGCAAGTCACCGGGGAGCTGTTTTTT	CASSFDSQVTGELFF
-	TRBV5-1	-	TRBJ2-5	TGCGCCAGCGGTGAGGGGGGAGAGACCCAGTACTTC	CASGEGGETQYF
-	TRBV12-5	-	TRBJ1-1	TGTGCTAGTGGTTTGTCCGGGGTCACTGAAGCTTTCTTT	CASGLSGVTEAFF
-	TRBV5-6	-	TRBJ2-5	TGTGCCAGCAGCTTGGGCCGAACAGAGACCCAGTACTTC	CASSLGRTETQYF
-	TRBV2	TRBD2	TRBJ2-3	TGTGCCAGCGCGGGGACTAGCCTCACAGATACGCAGTATTTT	CASAGTSLTDTQYF
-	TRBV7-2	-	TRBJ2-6	TGTGCCAGCAGCTCCGGAGGCTCTGGGGCCAACGTCCTGACTTTC	CASSSGGSGANVLTF
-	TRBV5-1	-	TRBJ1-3	TGCGCCAGCAGGTCCACTGGGGGCTCTGGAAACACCATATATTTT	CASRSTGGSGNTIYF
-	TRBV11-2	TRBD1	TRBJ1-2	TGTGCCAGCAGCTCTAGGACAGGGACCCACTATGGCTACACCTTC	CASSSRTGTHYGYTF
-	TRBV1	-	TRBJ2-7	TGCACCAGCAGCCAGCCGGGCCCCGACTCCTACGAGCAGTACTTC	CTSSQPGPDSYEQYF
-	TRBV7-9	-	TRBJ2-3	TGTGCCAGCAGCGCGCCCGAGCGGAGCACAGATACGCAGTATTTT	CASSAPERSTDTQYF
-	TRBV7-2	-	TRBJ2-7	TGTGCCAGCAGCTTAGTGGACGGGGTAGGGCAGTACTTC	CASSLVDGVGQYF